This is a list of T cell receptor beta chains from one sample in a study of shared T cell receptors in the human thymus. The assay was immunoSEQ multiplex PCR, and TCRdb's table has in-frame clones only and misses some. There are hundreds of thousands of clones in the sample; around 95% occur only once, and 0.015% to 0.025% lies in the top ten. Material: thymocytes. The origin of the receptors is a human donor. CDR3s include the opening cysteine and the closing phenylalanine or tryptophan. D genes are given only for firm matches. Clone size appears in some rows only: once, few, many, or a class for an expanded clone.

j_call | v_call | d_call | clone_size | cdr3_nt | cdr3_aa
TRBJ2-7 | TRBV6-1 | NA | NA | TGTGCCAGCAGTGAGGGAGACCCCTTTTCCTACGAGCAGTACTTC | CASSEGDPFSYEQYF
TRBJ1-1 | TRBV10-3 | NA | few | TGTGCCATCAGTGCGGGGCGAACTGAAGCTTTCTTT | CAISAGRTEAFF
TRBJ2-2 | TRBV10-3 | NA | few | TGTGCCATCAGTGAGTCAGGGGCGGCCGGGGAGCTGTTTTTT | CAISESGAAGELFF
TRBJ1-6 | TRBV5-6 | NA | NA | TGTGCCAGCAGCTTGGGACGTGGGAATTCACCCCTCCACTTT | CASSLGRGNSPLHF
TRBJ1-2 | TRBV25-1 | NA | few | TGTGCCAGCAGTACAACCACCGGGACGATCTATGGCTACACCTTC | CASSTTTGTIYGYTF
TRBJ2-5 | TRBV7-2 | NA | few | TGTGCCAGCAGCCACGGGACCTTCTTACAAGAGACCCAGTACTTC | CASSHGTFLQETQYF
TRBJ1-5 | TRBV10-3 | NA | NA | TGTGCCATCAGTGAGCTTTCGGCGGGCCAGGGGTTCGATAGCCCCCAGCATTTT | CAISELSAGQGFDSPQHF
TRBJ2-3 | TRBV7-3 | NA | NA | TGTGCCAGCAGCTTAAGCGGAAATGGCACAGATACGCAGTATTTT | CASSLSGNGTDTQYF
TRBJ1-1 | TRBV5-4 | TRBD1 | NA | TGTGCCAGCAGCTTCCAGTTAGGACAGGGGAACACTGAAGCTTTCTTT | CASSFQLGQGNTEAFF
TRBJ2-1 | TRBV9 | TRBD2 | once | TGTGCCAGCAGCGTAGCAGGAGGGCTAGCGGGAGAAGGCAATGAGCAGTTCTTC | CASSVAGGLAGEGNEQFF
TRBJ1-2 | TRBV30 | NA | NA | TGTGCCTGGAGGGGTCCTAAGGCGGAAGCTAACTATGGCTACACCTTC | CAWRGPKAEANYGYTF
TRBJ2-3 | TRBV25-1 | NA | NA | TGTGCCAGCAGTGAAGATAAAAGGGTTATAGATACGCAGTATTTT | CASSEDKRVIDTQYF
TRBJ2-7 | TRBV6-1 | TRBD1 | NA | TGTGCCAGCAGCGACAGGGAAAAAGGCTACGAGCAGTACTTC | CASSDREKGYEQYF
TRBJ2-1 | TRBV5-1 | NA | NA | TGCGCCAGCAGCTTGGAGGCCGCGAATGAGCAGTTCTTC | CASSLEAANEQFF
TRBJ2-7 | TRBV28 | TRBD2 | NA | TGTGCCAGCTCGCTACCCGGGGGGATTGAGACTAGCGGCCCCTACGAGCAGTACTTC | CASSLPGGIETSGPYEQYF
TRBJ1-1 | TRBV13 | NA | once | TGTGCCAGCAGTCTCACGGGGAACACTGAAGCTTTCTTT | CASSLTGNTEAFF
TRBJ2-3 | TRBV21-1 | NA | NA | TGTGCCAGCAGCAAAGAGGTAGGACTAGCGGGCTCGAGGACGCAGTATTTT | CASSKEVGLAGSRTQYF
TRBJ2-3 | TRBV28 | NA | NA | TGTGCCAGCAGTTTAGGCCCGAACGGGAGGGGGCCAGATACGCAGTATTTT | CASSLGPNGRGPDTQYF
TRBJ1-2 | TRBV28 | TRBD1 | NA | TGTGCCAGCAGTTTAGCGGGACAGGCCATGGACTATGGCTACACCTTC | CASSLAGQAMDYGYTF
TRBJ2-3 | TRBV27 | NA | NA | TGTGCCAGCAGTTTAGACAGGAGATTCACAGATACGCAGTATTTT | CASSLDRRFTDTQYF
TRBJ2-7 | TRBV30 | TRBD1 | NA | TGTGCCTGGACGACAGGGCCTTACGAGCAGTACTTC | CAWTTGPYEQYF
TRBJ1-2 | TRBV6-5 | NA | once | TGTGCCAGCAGTTACTTAAGGTCAAATGGCTACACCTTC | CASSYLRSNGYTF
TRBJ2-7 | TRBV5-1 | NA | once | TGCGCCAGCAGCGCCCGGGACGGGATAAGCTCCTACGAGCAGTACTTC | CASSARDGISSYEQYF
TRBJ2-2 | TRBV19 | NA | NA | TGTGCCAGTAGTATAAGCGCGATCGGGGAGCTGTTTTTT | CASSISAIGELFF